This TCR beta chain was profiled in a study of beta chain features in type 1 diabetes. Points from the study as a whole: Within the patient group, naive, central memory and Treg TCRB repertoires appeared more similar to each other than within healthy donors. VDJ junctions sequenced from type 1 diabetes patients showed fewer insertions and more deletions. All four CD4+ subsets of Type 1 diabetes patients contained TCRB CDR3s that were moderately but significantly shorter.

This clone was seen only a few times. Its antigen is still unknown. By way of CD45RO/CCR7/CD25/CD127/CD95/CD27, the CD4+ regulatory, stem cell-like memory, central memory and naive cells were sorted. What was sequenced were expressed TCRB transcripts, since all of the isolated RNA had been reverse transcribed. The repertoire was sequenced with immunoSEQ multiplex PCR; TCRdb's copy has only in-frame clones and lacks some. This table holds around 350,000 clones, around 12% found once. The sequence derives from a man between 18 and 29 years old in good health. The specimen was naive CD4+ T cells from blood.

CDR3 region: CASSLLGLGANVLTF. In DNA, the CDR3 is TGCGCCAGCAGCTTGTTGGGACTTGGGGCCAACGTCCTGACTTTC. This chain uses TRBV5-1 with TRBJ2-6; D might be TRBD2 (6 bases). With 1 base removed from V and 3 bases from J, the gap between germline ends came to 8 bases. There are 15 residues in the CDR3. Germline assignment: CDR1 SGHRS and CDR2 YFSETQ.